This T cell receptor (beta chain) was retrieved from a study of blood T cell repertoires in COVID-19. The CDR3 totals 11 residues. Deletions cut 4 bases from V and 3 bases from J, with 4 bases between. Germline CDR1 reads SGHTA; CDR2 reads FQGNSA. In the authors' methods: Counts of nucleated cells, estimated from reference gene primer amplification, were obtained. Profiling relied on immunoSEQ multiplex PCR, and the TCRdb table lists in-frame clones only, not all of them. The DNA was the basis for D and trimming; V, J and clone size are from that table. Altogether some 150,000 clones are present, more than 80% being singletons, with the ten largest covering 1.5% to 2%. Researchers sorted participants into cohorts using their self-reported clinical history.

This TCR came from a woman under 30 who had been exposed to COVID-19. Source material: PBMCs or T cells enriched from blood (not recorded which). The rearrangement uses TRBV7-2 and TRBJ2-7, with D unclear. The CDR3, as DNA: TGTGCCAGCAGCTCTTACTACGAGCAGTACTTC. Amino acid sequence: CASSSYYEQYF.